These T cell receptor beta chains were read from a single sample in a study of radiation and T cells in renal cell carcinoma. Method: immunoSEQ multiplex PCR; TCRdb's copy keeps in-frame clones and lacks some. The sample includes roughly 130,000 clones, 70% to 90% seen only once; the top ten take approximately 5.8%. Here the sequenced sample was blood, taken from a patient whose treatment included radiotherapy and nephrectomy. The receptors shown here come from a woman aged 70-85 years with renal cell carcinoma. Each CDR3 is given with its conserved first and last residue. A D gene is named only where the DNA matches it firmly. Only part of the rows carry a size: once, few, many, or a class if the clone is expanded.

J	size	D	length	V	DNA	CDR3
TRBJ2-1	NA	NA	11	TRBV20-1	TGCAGTGCTAGACTAGCCGCTGAGCAGTTCTTC	CSARLAAEQFF
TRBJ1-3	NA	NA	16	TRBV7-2	TGTGCCAGCAGCTTCTTGCTAGTGCGCTCTGGAAACACCATATATTTT	CASSFLLVRSGNTIYF
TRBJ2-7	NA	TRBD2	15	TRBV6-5	TGTGCCAGCAGCCCCGGGCTAGCGGGGATCTACGAGCAGTACTTC	CASSPGLAGIYEQYF
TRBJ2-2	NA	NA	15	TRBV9	TGTGCCAGCAGCGTAGCGCAGGCTGGCACCGGGGAGCTGTTTTTT	CASSVAQAGTGELFF
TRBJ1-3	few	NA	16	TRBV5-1	TGCGCCAGCAGCTTGACGGTACAGGGATCTGGAAACACCATATATTTT	CASSLTVQGSGNTIYF
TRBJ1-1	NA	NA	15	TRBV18	TGTGCCAGCTCACCTGAAGACAGAGGGTGGACTGAAGCTTTCTTT	CASSPEDRGWTEAFF
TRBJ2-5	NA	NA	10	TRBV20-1	TGCAGTGCCCAGAGGGAGACCCAGTACTTC	CSAQRETQYF
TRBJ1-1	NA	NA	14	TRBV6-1	TGTGCCAGCAGTGCCAGGGACCCAGGCACTGAAGCTTTCTTT	CASSARDPGTEAFF
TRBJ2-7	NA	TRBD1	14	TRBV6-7	TGTGCCAGCATCCGACAGGGGGACCCCTACGAGCAGTACTTC	CASIRQGDPYEQYF
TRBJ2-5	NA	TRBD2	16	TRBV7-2	TGTGCCAGCAGCTCCCCATTAGCGGGGGGGCAAGAGACCCAGTACTTC	CASSSPLAGGQETQYF
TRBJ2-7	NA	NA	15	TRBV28	TGTGCCAGCAGTTTATTACCAGGGAGTAGTGGTTGGCAGTACTTC	CASSLLPGSSGWQYF
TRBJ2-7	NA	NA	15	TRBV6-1	TGTGCCAGCAGCGGGGAGGCTAGATTCGTTGGCGAGCAGTACTTC	CASSGEARFVGEQYF
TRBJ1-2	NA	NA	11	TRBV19	TGTGCCAGTGGAAATGGGGATGGCTACACCTTC	CASGNGDGYTF
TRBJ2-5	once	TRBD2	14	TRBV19	TGTGCCAGTACTAGCGGGGGAGGACAAGAGACCCAGTACTTC	CASTSGGGQETQYF
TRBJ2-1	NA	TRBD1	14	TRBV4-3	TGCGCCAGCAGCCAAGTGAGGGACAGGGGTGAGCAGTTCTTC	CASSQVRDRGEQFF
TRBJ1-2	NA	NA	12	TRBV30	TGTGCCTCAATGGCCCGAGACTATGGCTACACCTTC	CASMARDYGYTF
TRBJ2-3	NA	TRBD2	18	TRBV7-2	TGTGCCAGCAGCTTAGGCATACTAGCGGGGGGGCCGACAGATACGCAGTATTTT	CASSLGILAGGPTDTQYF
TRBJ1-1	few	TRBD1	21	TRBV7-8	TGTGCCAGCAGCTTAGAGTTAATCATGGACAGGGCGTTTAAAAGGGACACTGAAGCTTTCTTT	CASSLELIMDRAFKRDTEAFF
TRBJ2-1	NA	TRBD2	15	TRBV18	TGTGCCAGCTCACCTCGGGGGGGGACCTACAATGAGCAGTTCTTC	CASSPRGGTYNEQFF
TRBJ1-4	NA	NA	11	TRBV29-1	TGCAGCGTTGAAGAGGGGGAAAAACTGTTTTTT	CSVEEGEKLFF
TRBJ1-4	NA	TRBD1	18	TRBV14	TGTGCCAGCAGCCTAAAGACGGGACAGCGAACAACTAATGAAAAACTGTTTTTT	CASSLKTGQRTTNEKLFF
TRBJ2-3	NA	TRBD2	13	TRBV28	TGTGCCAGCAGACTATATCTAGCGGGAGAGCAGTATTTT	CASRLYLAGEQYF
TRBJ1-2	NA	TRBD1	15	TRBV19	TGTGCCAGTACCCCGGGGGACAGGGCAAACTATGGCTACACCTTC	CASTPGDRANYGYTF
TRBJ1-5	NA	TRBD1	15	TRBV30	TGTGCCTGGAGCCCAGGGGGCGCTGGCAATCAGCCCCAGCATTTT	CAWSPGGAGNQPQHF
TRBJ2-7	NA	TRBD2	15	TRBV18	TGTGCCAGCTCACCACCGCTAGCGGGGGGGAACGAGCAGTACTTC	CASSPPLAGGNEQYF
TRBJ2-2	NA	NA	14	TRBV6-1	TGTGCCAGCAAACGGTTAGCCGGCGCCGGGGAGCTGTTTTTT	CASKRLAGAGELFF
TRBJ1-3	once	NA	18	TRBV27	TGTGCCAGCAGTCCCGCGGGACACGGAATTTACTCTGGAAACACCATATATTTT	CASSPAGHGIYSGNTIYF
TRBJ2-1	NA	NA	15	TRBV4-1	TGCGCCAGCAGCCAGGGAATAGGGGGGTTCGATGAGCAGTTCTTC	CASSQGIGGFDEQFF
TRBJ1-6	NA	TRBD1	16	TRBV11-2	TGTGCCAGCAGCTTAGGGCCGGGACAGGGGAAATCACCCCTCCACTTT	CASSLGPGQGKSPLHF
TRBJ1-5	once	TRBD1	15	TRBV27	TGTGCCAGCAGTCCGCGGACAGGGTCGAATCAGCCCCAGCATTTT	CASSPRTGSNQPQHF
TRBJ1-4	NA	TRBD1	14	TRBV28	TGTGCCAGCAGTTCCCGACAGGGATGGGAAAAACTGTTTTTT	CASSSRQGWEKLFF
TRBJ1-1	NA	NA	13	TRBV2	TGTGCCAGCAGATACAGGCCGGGGGCTGAAGCTTTCTTT	CASRYRPGAEAFF
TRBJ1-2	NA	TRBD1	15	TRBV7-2	TGTGCCAGCAGCTTAGTAGTCCGGGACAGTTATGGCTACACCTTC	CASSLVVRDSYGYTF
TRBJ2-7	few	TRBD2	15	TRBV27	TGTGCCAGCAGTTTAGTGCCGGGGGGGGACTACGAGCAGTACTTC	CASSLVPGGDYEQYF